The clone carrying this T cell receptor (beta chain) has at least ten counts. Its specificity is not known. Pregnant or lactating patients and those with other autoimmune diseases or uncontrolled infections were excluded. This specimen comes from a study of Graves' ophthalmopathy and Graves' hyperthyroidism. Germline CDR1 reads SGHRS; CDR2 reads YFSETQ. Germline trimming cut 0 bases from V and 0 bases from J; bases unmatched to any gene: 2. The CDR3 has 15 amino acids. General study points: Discrimination between ophthalmopathy and stable hyperthyroidism by a 13-signature model showed nearly 90% sensitivity and more than 65% specificity. Detection in blood was also observed for most expanded thyroid clonotypes above 0.001 frequency. The model forecast ophthalmopathy progression, reaching around 70% sensitivity and about 75% specificity.

Amplification from RNA transcripts yielded the TCR beta CDR3 regions. Second-round multiplex PCR came after a first-round RT-PCR that employed HTBI primers. Via MiXCR, TCRdb re-called the multiplex PCR reads, giving one row per CDR3 protein. The table has about 210,000 distinct CDR3 sequences, under 30% seen once. The sequencing sample was made of peripheral blood. This rearrangement joins TRBV5-1 to TRBJ2-7; 8 nucleotides line up with TRBD1. This clonotype was sampled from a man aged 45-60 years with Graves' ophthalmopathy. The CDR3 sequence: CASSLAGGRSYEQYF. CDR3 DNA: TGCGCCAGCAGCTTGGCAGGGGGCCGCTCCTACGAGCAGTACTTC.